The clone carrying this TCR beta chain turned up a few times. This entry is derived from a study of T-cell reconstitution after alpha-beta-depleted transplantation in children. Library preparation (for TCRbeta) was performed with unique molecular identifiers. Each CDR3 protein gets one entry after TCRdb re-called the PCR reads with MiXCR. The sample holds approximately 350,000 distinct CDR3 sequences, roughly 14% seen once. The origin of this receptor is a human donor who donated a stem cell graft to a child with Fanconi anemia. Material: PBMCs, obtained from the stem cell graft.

This chain's CDR3 is CASSLGPQNEQYV. The CDR3, as DNA: TGTGCCAGCAGTTTAGGGCCCCAGAACGAGCAGTACGTC. The chain employs TRBV12-3 or TRBV12-4 and TRBJ2-7; D unresolved. The CDR3 length is 13 residues. The ends were cut back, 1 base at V and 5 bases at J, with 9 bases in the middle.